The clone carrying this TCR beta chain has a handful of counts. Its target is not known. Different DNA sequences within this sample yield the same CDR3. The V end lost 0 bases, the J end lost 1 base, and 4 bases lay between the germline ends. This CDR3 is built from 13 residues. CDR1 is SGDLS and CDR2 is YYNGEE in the germline V gene. This sample is drawn from a study of beta chain features in type 1 diabetes. Findings of the study overall: Researchers report that Type 1 diabetes patients had moderately but significantly shorter TCRB CDR3s across all four CD4+ subsets.

Since all of the isolated RNA was reverse transcribed, expressed TCRB transcripts were what got sequenced. Generated by immunoSEQ multiplex PCR, the TCRdb table keeps only in-frame clones and is missing some. The data show more than 250,000 clones, roughly 22% seen once. This clonotype originated in a woman aged 40 to 55 with type 1 diabetes. The J gene is TRBJ1-1, the V gene TRBV9; the D is unclear. Sequencing input: naive CD4+ T cells from blood. DNA of the CDR3: TGTGCCAGCAGCGTAGGGCCGAACACTGAAGCTTTCTTT. Its translation is CASSVGPNTEAFF.